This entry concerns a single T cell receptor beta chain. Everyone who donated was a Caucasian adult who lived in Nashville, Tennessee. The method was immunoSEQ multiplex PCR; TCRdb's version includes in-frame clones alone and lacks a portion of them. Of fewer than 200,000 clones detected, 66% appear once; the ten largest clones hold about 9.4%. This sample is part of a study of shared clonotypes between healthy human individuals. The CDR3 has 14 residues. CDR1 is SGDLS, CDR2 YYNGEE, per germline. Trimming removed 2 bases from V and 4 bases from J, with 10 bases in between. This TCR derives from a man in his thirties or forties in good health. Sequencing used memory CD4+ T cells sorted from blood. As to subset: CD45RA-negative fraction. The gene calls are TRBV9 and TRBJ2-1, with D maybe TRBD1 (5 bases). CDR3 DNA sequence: TGTGCCAGCAGCGTTACTTCAGGGTACAATGAGCAGTTCTTC. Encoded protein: CASSVTSGYNEQFF.